This T cell receptor (beta chain) stems from a study of T cells in Graves' hyperthyroidism and ophthalmopathy. Background on the study: Staff took peripheral blood when the initial diagnosis was made, before any treatment began. Notes on the study in general: Progression to ophthalmopathy was predicted a median of roughly 6.6 months early.

This clonotype was counted between two and nine times. The antigen is not known. Germline CDR1 DFQATT, CDR2 SNEGSKA (reference sequence). Trimming pared 6 bases from V and 5 bases from J, leaving 16 bases between. This CDR3 is built from 13 residues. TCR beta CDR3 sequences were amplified from RNA transcripts. In the first-round RT-PCR of the TCR CDR3, the HTBI primer set was used. TCRdb called the multiplex PCR reads again in MiXCR, with one record for every CDR3 protein. The sample includes about 600,000 distinct CDR3 sequences, about 16% seen only once; the top ten take roughly 3.5%. The chain links TRBV20-1 to TRBJ1-2; no clear D. Sequenced: blood. This sequence was found in a woman aged 40-49 years with Graves' ophthalmopathy. The CDR3 sequence is CSAQPPESYGYTF. The CDR3 bases are TGCAGTGCCCAGCCTCCGGAGTCATATGGCTACACCTTC.